The clone carrying this T cell receptor beta chain was picked up one time. This entry is derived from a study of technical replicates of blood from several donors. Method: immunoSEQ multiplex PCR; TCRdb's copy keeps in-frame clones and lacks some. The sample contains roughly 68,000 clones, roughly 92% of which appear only once. The CDR3 loop spans 14 amino acids. CDR1 and CDR2 from the germline V gene are KGHSH and LQKENI. The V end was cut by 4 bases, the J end by 10 bases, with 17 bases between. The sequencing input was T cells isolated from PBMCs. The rearrangement joins TRBV18 to TRBJ2-1; TRBD2 might be the D (6 bases). This TCR derives from a human donor in good health. CDR3 in amino acids: CASSRDLDVGEQFF. Here the CDR3 DNA reads TGTGCCAGCTCACGGGACTTGGACGTCGGGGAGCAGTTCTTC.